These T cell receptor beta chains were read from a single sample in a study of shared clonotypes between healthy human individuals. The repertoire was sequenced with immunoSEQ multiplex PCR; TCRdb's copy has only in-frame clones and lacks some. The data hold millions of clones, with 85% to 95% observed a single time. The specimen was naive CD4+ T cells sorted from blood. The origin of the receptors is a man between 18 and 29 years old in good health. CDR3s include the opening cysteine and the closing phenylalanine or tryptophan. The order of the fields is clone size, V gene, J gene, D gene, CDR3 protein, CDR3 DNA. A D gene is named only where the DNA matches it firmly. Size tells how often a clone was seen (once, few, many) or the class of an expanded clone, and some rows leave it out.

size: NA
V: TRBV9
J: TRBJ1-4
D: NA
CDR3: CASSVLGAATNEKLFF
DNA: TGTGCCAGCAGCGTACTGGGGGCAGCCACTAATGAAAAACTGTTTTTT

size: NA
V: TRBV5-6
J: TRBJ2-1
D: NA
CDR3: CASGGAREQFF
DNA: TGTGCCAGCGGGGGGGCCCGGGAGCAGTTCTTC

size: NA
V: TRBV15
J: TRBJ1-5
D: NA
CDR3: CATSGLSNQPQHF
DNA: TGTGCCACCAGCGGACTGAGCAATCAGCCCCAGCATTTT

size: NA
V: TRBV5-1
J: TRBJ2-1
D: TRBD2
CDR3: CASSWKSGSSYNEQFF
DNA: TGCGCCAGCAGCTGGAAAAGCGGGAGCTCCTACAATGAGCAGTTCTTC

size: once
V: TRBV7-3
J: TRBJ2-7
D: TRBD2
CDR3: CASSTGGPPYEQYF
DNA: TGTGCCAGCTCTACGGGGGGGCCGCCCTACGAGCAGTACTTC

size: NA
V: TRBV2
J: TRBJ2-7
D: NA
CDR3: CASLLGAPYEQYF
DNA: TGTGCCAGCTTGCTGGGCGCCCCCTACGAGCAGTACTTC

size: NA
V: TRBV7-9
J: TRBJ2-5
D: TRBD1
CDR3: CASSLDRVFPETQYF
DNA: TGTGCCAGCAGCTTGGACAGGGTCTTTCCAGAGACCCAGTACTTC

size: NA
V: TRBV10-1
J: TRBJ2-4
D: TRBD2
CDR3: CASRELAIELLAKNIQYF
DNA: TGCGCCAGCAGGGAACTAGCGATCGAACTCCTAGCCAAAAACATTCAGTACTTC

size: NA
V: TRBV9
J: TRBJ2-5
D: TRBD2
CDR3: CASSPTHTSGGETQYF
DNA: TGTGCCAGCAGCCCGACACATACTAGCGGGGGAGAGACCCAGTACTTC

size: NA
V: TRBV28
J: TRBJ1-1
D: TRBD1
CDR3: CASSPLGTGEGTEAFF
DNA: TGTGCCAGCAGTCCCCTTGGGACAGGGGAGGGCACTGAAGCTTTCTTT

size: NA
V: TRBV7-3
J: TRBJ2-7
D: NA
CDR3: CASSPDRTYEQYF
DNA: TGTGCCAGCAGCCCCGACCGAACGTACGAGCAGTACTTC

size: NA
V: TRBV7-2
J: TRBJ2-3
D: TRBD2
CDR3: CASSTPVGGADTQYF
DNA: TGTGCCAGCAGCACACCGGTCGGGGGGGCAGATACGCAGTATTTT

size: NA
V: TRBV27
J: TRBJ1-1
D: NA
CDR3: CASSTALRNTEAFF
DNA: TGTGCCAGCAGTACGGCCCTCAGGAACACTGAAGCTTTCTTT

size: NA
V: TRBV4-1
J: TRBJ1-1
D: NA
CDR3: CASSRQRENTEAFF
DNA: TGCGCCAGCAGCCGACAAAGGGAGAACACTGAAGCTTTCTTT

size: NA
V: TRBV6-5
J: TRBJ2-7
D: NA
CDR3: CASSLTGLPLYEQYF
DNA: TGTGCCAGCAGCCTCACGGGACTCCCCCTCTACGAGCAGTACTTC

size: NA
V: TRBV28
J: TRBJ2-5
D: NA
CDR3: CASSTGGLIKETQYF
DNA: TGTGCCAGCAGCACGGGGGGCTTAATTAAAGAGACCCAGTACTTC

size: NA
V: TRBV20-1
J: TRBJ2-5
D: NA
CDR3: CSASPETQYF
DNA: TGCAGTGCAAGCCCGGAGACCCAGTACTTC

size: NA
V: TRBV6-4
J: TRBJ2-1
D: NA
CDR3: CASSDRYNEQFF
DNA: TGTGCCAGCAGTGACAGGTACAATGAGCAGTTCTTC

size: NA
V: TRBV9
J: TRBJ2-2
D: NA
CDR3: CASSATGQSGELFF
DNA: TGTGCCAGCAGCGCTACGGGTCAGTCCGGGGAGCTGTTTTTT

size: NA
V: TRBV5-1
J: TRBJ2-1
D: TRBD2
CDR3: CASSLQVATGSGRALHYNEQFF
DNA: TGCGCCAGCAGCTTGCAGGTGGCCACCGGGAGCGGGAGGGCCCTCCACTACAATGAGCAGTTCTTC

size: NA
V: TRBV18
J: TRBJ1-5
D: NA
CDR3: CASSPLFGNQPQHF
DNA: TGTGCCAGCTCACCCCTTTTTGGCAATCAGCCCCAGCATTTT

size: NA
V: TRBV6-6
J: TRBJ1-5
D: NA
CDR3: CASSYGRDQPQHF
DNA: TGTGCCAGCAGTTACGGCAGAGATCAGCCCCAGCATTTT

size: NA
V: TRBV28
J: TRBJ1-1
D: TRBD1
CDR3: CASSSGTGFRAFF
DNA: TGTGCCAGCAGTTCCGGGACAGGGTTTCGAGCTTTCTTT

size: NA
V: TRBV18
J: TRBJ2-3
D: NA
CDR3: CASSPAGMGTDTQYF
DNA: TGTGCCAGCTCACCGGCTGGAATGGGCACAGATACGCAGTATTTT

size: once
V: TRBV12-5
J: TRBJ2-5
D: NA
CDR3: CASGLVNAQTQYF
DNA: TGTGCTAGTGGTTTGGTAAATGCGCAGACCCAGTACTTC

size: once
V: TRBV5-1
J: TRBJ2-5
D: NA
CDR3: CASSLGQIQETQYF
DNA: TGCGCCAGCAGCTTGGGACAGATACAAGAGACCCAGTACTTC

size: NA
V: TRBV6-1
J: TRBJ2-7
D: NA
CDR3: CASIGAYEQYF
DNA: TGTGCCAGCATAGGTGCCTACGAGCAGTACTTC

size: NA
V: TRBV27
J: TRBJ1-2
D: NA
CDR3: CASSLLPEGTYGYTF
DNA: TGTGCCAGCAGTTTACTTCCCGAAGGGACCTACGGCTACACCTTC

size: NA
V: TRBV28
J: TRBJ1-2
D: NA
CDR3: CASSSSGSLEKPYGYTF
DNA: TGTGCCAGCAGTAGTTCGGGCAGCTTAGAGAAGCCCTATGGCTACACCTTC

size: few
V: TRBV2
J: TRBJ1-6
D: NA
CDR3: CASSGGRNSPLHF
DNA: TGTGCCAGCAGTGGAGGACGTAATTCACCCCTCCACTTT

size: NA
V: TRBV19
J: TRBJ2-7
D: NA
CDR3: CASSPGHLTYEQYF
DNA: TGTGCCAGTAGTCCGGGACACCTTACCTACGAGCAGTACTTC